This paragraph covers one T cell receptor beta chain sequence. Antigen: not known. Expressed TCRB transcripts were sequenced because the entire RNA isolate underwent reverse transcription. Some clones are missing from TCRdb's copy, which holds only in-frame ones; the method was immunoSEQ multiplex PCR. The sample has 200,000 to 250,000 clones, approximately 10% seen once. Per the germline V gene, CDR1 is SGHAT and CDR2 is FQNNGV. The CDR3 runs to 14 residues. The ends were cut back, 0 bases at V and 3 bases at J, with 9 bases in the middle. This record comes from a study of beta chain features in type 1 diabetes. Across the study: There were 90 million to 110 million sorted cells examined across all samples. Study-wide findings and caveats: Within the patient group, naive, central memory and Treg TCRB repertoires appeared more similar to each other than within healthy donors. Cells with high TCR expression could be over-represented by cDNA sequencing. TCRB CDR3s from Type 1 diabetes patients were moderately but significantly shorter in all four CD4+ subsets.

Sequencing was done on a sample of central memory CD4+ T cells from blood. This sequence joins TRBV11-2 and TRBJ2-7; D is possibly TRBD1 (6 bases). The TCR sequence derives from a man younger than 35 in good health. The CDR3 loop is CASSLDPDSYEQYF. The CDR3 bases are TGTGCCAGCAGCTTAGATCCGGACAGCTACGAGCAGTACTTC.